Listed here are 24 T cell receptor beta chains from one sample, sequenced in a study of blood T cells in healthy people across ages. Using a J-beta primer mix together with a sample-barcoded 5' primer, a second PCR was run for roughly 6 to 12 cycles. MiXCR was run by TCRdb on the 5' RACE reads, yielding one entry per CDR3 protein. The data show 700,000 or so distinct CDR3 sequences, with around a fifth seen just once and about 22% held by the top ten. Sequencing was performed on blood. The receptors were gathered from a man in his 70s in good health.

J is TRBJ2-1 and V is TRBV18; 8 bases fit TRBD2. Germline CDR1 is KGHSH and CDR2 is LQKENI. This CDR3 contains 15 residues. With 2 bases clipped from V and 3 bases from J, the junction kept 3 bases outside the gene matches. The CDR3 here is CASSPETSVYNEQFF. CDR3 nucleotide sequence: TGTGCCAGCTCACCAGAGACTAGCGTCTACAATGAGCAGTTCTTC.

The sample holds a few counts of this clonotype. V usage is TRBV6-1 and J usage is TRBJ2-1, with 7 nucleotides matching TRBD1. CDR1 MNHNS and CDR2 SASEGT come from the germline V gene. The V gene end was trimmed by 5 bases and the J gene end by 2 bases; junction bases not matched to a gene: 3. The CDR3 totals 14 residues. Written as DNA, the CDR3 is TGTGCCAGCAGTTGGGGGACAGCCTACAATGAGCAGTTCTTC. Amino acids: CASSWGTAYNEQFF.

This clonotype was observed a few times. The chain links TRBV10-3 to TRBJ2-5, with unresolved D. CDR1 ENHRY and CDR2 SYGVKD come from the germline V gene. Trimming pared 1 base from V and 2 bases from J, leaving 8 bases between. The CDR3 covers 14 residues. CDR3 DNA: TGTGCCATCAGTGAGTTGGCCTGGCAAGAGACCCAGTACTTC. This codes for CAISELAWQETQYF.

The V call is TRBV5-4, the J call TRBJ2-3; D unresolved. The CDR3 loop spans 15 amino acids. Per germline, CDR1 SGHNT and CDR2 YYREEE (reference sequence). V dropped 0 bases and J dropped 0 bases, with 8 bases sitting between them. The DNA for the CDR3 is TGTGCCAGCAGCTTGGATCCTACTAGCACAGATACGCAGTATTTT. It codes for CASSLDPTSTDTQYF.

V gene TRBV12-3 or TRBV12-4 combines with J gene TRBJ2-3; 10 positions agree with TRBD1. The trim removed 5 bases at V and 4 bases at J, leaving 9 bases unmatched. CDR3 length: 16 residues. The CDR3, as DNA: TGTGCCAGCAGTGGCCTCGGGACAGGGGTCTCAGATACGCAGTATTTT. Residues: CASSGLGTGVSDTQYF.

The rearrangement links TRBV20-1 to TRBJ1-5; weak D call: TRBD1 (5 bases). The germline V gene has CDR1 DFQATT and CDR2 SNEGSKA (reference sequence). Trimming shortened V by 4 bases and J by 4 bases, and 8 bases separated the two germline ends. This CDR3 is built from 12 residues. The CDR3 sequence is CSAMGGNQPQHF. CDR3 coding DNA: TGCAGTGCTATGGGGGGGAATCAGCCCCAGCATTTT.

The gene calls are TRBV11-1 and TRBJ2-7; 10 nucleotides match TRBD2. The germline gives CDR1 SGHAT, CDR2 FQDESV (reference sequence). The CDR3 length is 16 residues. Losses at the gene ends were 2 bases for V and 6 bases for J; bases not matched to a gene: 10. CDR3 DNA: TGTGCCAGCAGCTTAAGCGCTAGCGGGAGTCCCACCGAGCAGTACGTC. Translated, it gives CASSLSASGSPTEQYV.

This clonotype was detected once. CDR3 DNA sequence: TGCGCCAGCATGGGGGTGGGGGAAAAACTGTTTTTT. It encodes CASMGVGEKLFF. The chain couples TRBV10-2 to TRBJ1-4; D might be TRBD1 (5 bases). The CDR3 contains 12 residues. From germline, CDR1 is WSHSY and CDR2 SAAADI. The V and J ends lost 7 bases and 8 bases respectively, with 11 bases between them.

This clonotype was detected only a few times. The chain joins TRBV15 to TRBJ2-5; TRBD1 matches at 9 bases. The CDR3 length is 16 residues. V gave up 0 bases and J gave up 2 bases; unmatched junction bases: 4. Per the germline V gene, CDR1 is LNHNV and CDR2 is YYDKDF (reference sequence). This CDR3 is CATSRDYGTGQETQYF. In nucleotides, the CDR3 is TGTGCCACCAGCAGAGATTACGGGACAGGGCAAGAGACCCAGTACTTC. Supplemented by reference TRBV15 and TRBJ2-5, the full variable domain reads DAMVIQNPRYQVTQFGKPVTLSCSQTLNHNVMYWYQQKSSQAPKLLFHYYDKDFNNEADTPDNFQSRRPNTSFCFLDIRSPGLGDTAMYLCATSRDYGTGQETQYFGPGTRLLVL.

CDR3 sequence reads: CASTVGDYGSYEQYF. Here the CDR3 DNA reads TGTGCCAGCACCGTAGGTGACTATGGTTCCTACGAGCAGTACTTC. The gene calls are TRBV28 and TRBJ2-7; D might be TRBD2 (5 bases). CDR1 is MDHEN and CDR2 is SYDVKM in the germline V gene. The length of the CDR3 is 15 residues. Trimming left V 7 bases short and J 1 base short, with 17 bases between.

This clonotype was seen only a few times. The CDR3 reads CASSQRATYEQYF. For the CDR3, the DNA is TGTGCCAGCAGCCAGCGGGCCACCTACGAGCAGTACTTC. V and J are TRBV3-1 and TRBJ2-7, with D possibly TRBD2 on 5 matching bases. V was cut by 3 bases and J by 2 bases, with 8 bases left in between. The V gene's germline CDR1 is LGHDT and CDR2 YNNKEL (reference sequence). The CDR3 consists of 13 residues.

The chain uses TRBV12-3 or TRBV12-4 and TRBJ1-2; D might be TRBD1 (6 bases). The CDR3 extends over 12 amino acids. Trimming took 3 bases from V and 8 from J, leaving 10 bases between them. In nucleotides, the CDR3 is TGTGCCAGCAGTTTCGGGGGCTGGGGCTACACCTTC. Translated, it gives CASSFGGWGYTF.

This clonotype has ten or more counts. The CDR3 bases are TGTGCCAGCAGTCTAAGACAGGACGGTGAGCAGTTCTTC. Translating it yields CASSLRQDGEQFF. The rearrangement joins TRBV2 to TRBJ2-1; D perhaps matches TRBD1 (6 bases). The V end lost 5 bases, the J end lost 9 bases, and 14 bases lay between the germline ends. CDR1 SNHLY and CDR2 FYNNEI come from the germline V gene. The CDR3 covers 13 residues.

The chain has TRBV5-1 and TRBJ2-5, with no clear D. CDR3 length: 14 residues. Germline values: CDR1 SGHRS, CDR2 YFSETQ. Deletions cut 1 base from V and 0 bases from J, with 7 bases between. The CDR3 here is CASSLWVYQETQYF. CDR3 coding DNA: TGCGCCAGCAGCTTGTGGGTGTACCAAGAGACCCAGTACTTC.

A few counts support this clonotype. The CDR3 DNA is TGTGCCAGCAGCAGATTACAGGGCCATGAGCAGTTCTTC. This codes for CASSRLQGHEQFF. The rearrangement joins TRBV11-2 to TRBJ2-1; D perhaps matches TRBD1 (6 bases). The germline V gene encodes CDR1 SGHAT and CDR2 FQNNGV. The CDR3 spans 13 residues. V was trimmed by 5 bases and J by 8 bases, leaving 13 bases between them.

This rearrangement joins TRBV20-1 to TRBJ2-1; TRBD1 is a possible D gene (6 bases). TRBJ2-7 matches the DNA end more closely, so the J call is doubtful. The CDR3 spans 12 residues. Per the germline V gene, CDR1 is DFQATT and CDR2 is SNEGSKA (reference sequence). In DNA, the CDR3 is TGCAGTGCTACAAGGACAGCTAACGAGCAGTACTTC. This sequence encodes CSATRTANEQYF.

This clonotype came up many times. J is TRBJ2-5 and V is TRBV12-3 or TRBV12-4, with TRBD2 matching over 7 bases. Unmatched junction bases numbered 2, after V lost 1 base and J lost 6 bases. The CDR3 contains 13 residues. The CDR3 nucleotides are TGTGCCAGCAGTTTAGGGGAGGGAAAGACCCAGTACTTC. Protein sequence: CASSLGEGKTQYF.

The V and J genes are TRBV5-1 and TRBJ2-1, with D unresolved. Germline CDR1 reads SGHRS; CDR2 reads YFSETQ. The CDR3 contains 18 residues. V lost 4 bases, J lost 3 bases, and 23 bases lay in between. The CDR3: CASSPVDLATSNYNEQFF. CDR3 DNA: TGCGCCAGCAGCCCCGTAGACCTGGCCACATCTAACTACAATGAGCAGTTCTTC.

This chain links TRBV29-1 with TRBJ1-2; D is unclear. Germline-derived CDR1 and CDR2 are SQVTM and ANQGSEA. Trimming took 1 base from V and 1 from J, leaving 4 bases between them. The CDR3 sequence is 12 residues long. CDR3 DNA sequence: TGCAGCGTTGAAGGGCATAACTATGGCTACACCTTC. This encodes CSVEGHNYGYTF.

The chain employs TRBV3-1 and TRBJ2-1, with a possible D match to TRBD2 (6 bases). CDR3 length: 14 amino acids. Trimming removed 4 bases at V and 6 bases at J, with 13 bases between. The germline gives CDR1 LGHDT, CDR2 YNNKEL (reference sequence). The CDR3 sequence is CASSPLQRANEQFF. The CDR3 DNA follows: TGTGCCAGCAGCCCGTTACAGCGGGCCAATGAGCAGTTCTTC.

This clonotype was seen ten or more times. J is TRBJ2-1 and V is TRBV5-1; D is undetermined. The CDR3 is made up of 14 amino acids. Trimming cost V 4 bases and J 7 bases, with 15 bases left between them. CDR1 is SGHRS, CDR2 YFSETQ, per germline. The CDR3 loop is CASSLPLGSNEQFF. The CDR3 DNA follows: TGCGCCAGCAGCCTACCCCTCGGGTCTAATGAGCAGTTCTTC.

This clonotype was observed a few times. The CDR3 region has the DNA TGTGCCAGCAGCAGACGACTAGCGGGATTCGAAGAGACCCAGTACTTC. Protein product: CASSRRLAGFEETQYF. This chain connects TRBV13 to TRBJ2-5, with 11 positions matching TRBD2. The V segment lost 5 bases and the J segment 3 bases; nucleotides outside the gene matches: 8. The CDR3 covers 16 residues. Germline CDR1 and CDR2: PRHDT and FYEKMQ (reference sequence).

This clonotype was seen a handful of times. The CDR3 DNA reads TGTGCCAGCAGGCCACAGGGAGCTGGCTACACCTTC. This gives the protein CASRPQGAGYTF. V usage is TRBV27 and J usage is TRBJ1-2; the D gene is possibly TRBD1 (6 bases). V was pared by 6 bases and J by 7 bases, with 12 bases between. This CDR3 has 12 residues. In germline, CDR1 is MNHEY, CDR2 SMNVEV (reference sequence).

At least ten counts were recorded for this clonotype. The chain combines TRBV7-6 with TRBJ2-3, with a weak D call TRBD2 (6 bases). Trimming shortened V by 5 bases and J by 2 bases, and 11 bases separated the two germline ends. This CDR3 is built from 14 residues. Germline lookup yields CDR1 SGHVS and CDR2 FNYEAQ. The CDR3 coding sequence is TGTGCCAGCAGCCGCCGGGACTTCACAGATACGCAGTATTTT. Residues: CASSRRDFTDTQYF.